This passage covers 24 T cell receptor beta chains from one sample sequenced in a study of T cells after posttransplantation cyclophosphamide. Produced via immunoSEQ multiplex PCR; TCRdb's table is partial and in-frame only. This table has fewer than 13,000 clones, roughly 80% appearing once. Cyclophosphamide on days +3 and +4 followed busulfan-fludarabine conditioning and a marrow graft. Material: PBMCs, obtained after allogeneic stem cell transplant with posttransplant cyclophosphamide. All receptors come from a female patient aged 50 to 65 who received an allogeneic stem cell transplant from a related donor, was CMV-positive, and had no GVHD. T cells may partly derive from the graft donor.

The chain's CDR3 is CASSPGTYGYTF. For the CDR3, the DNA is TGTGCCAGCAGCCCCGGGACATATGGCTACACCTTC. V and J are TRBV11-2 and TRBJ1-2, with a possible D match to TRBD1 (6 bases). The ends were cut back, 5 bases at V and 5 bases at J, with 9 bases in the middle. CDR1 SGHAT and CDR2 FQNNGV come from the germline V gene. The CDR3 has 12 amino acids.

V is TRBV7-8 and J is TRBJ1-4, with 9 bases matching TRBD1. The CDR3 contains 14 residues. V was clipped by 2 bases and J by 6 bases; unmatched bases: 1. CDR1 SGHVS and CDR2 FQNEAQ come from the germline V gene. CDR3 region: CASSLWTGDEKLFF. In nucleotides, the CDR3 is TGTGCCAGCAGCTTATGGACAGGGGATGAAAAACTGTTTTTT.

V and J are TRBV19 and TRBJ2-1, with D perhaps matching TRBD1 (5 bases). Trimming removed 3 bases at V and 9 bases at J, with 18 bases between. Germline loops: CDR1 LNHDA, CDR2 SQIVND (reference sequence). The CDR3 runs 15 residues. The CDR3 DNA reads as TGTGCCAGTAGTATCAGGGTTTCGGGCCATGCTGAGCAGTTCTTC. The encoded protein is CASSIRVSGHAEQFF.

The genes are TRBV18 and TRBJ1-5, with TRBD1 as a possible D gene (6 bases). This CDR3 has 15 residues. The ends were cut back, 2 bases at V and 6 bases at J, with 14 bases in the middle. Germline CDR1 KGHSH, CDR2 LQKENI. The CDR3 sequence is CASSPIRTVSQPQHF. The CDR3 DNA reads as TGTGCCAGCTCACCAATCAGGACAGTGTCTCAGCCCCAGCATTTT.

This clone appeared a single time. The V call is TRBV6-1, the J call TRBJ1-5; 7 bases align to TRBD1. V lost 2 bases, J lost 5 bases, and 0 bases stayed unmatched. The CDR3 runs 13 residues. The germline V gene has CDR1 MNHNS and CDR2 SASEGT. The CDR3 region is CASSETGDQPQHF. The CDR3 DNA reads TGTGCCAGCAGTGAAACAGGGGATCAGCCCCAGCATTTT.

The CDR3 spells CASSISRQTGNTEAFF. CDR3 in DNA: TGTGCCAGTAGTATATCTCGGCAAACGGGAAACACTGAAGCTTTCTTT. V is TRBV19 and J is TRBJ1-1; D is unresolved. Germline V gene sequence: CDR1 LNHDA, CDR2 SQIVND (reference sequence). Trimming pared 2 bases from V and 2 bases from J, leaving 15 bases between. This CDR3 is built from 16 residues.

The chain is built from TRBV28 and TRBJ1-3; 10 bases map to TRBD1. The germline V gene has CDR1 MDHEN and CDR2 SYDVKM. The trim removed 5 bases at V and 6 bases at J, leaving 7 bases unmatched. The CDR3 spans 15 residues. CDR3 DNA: TGTGCCAGCAGTCCTCTGGACAGGGGGGAAAACACCATATATTTT. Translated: CASSPLDRGENTIYF.

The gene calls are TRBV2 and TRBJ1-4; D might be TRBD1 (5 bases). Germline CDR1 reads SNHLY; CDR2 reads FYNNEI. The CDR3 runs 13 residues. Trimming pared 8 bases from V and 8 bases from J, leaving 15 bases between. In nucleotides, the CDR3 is TGTGCCAGCTACTTGCAGGGTATAGAAAAACTGTTTTTT. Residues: CASYLQGIEKLFF.

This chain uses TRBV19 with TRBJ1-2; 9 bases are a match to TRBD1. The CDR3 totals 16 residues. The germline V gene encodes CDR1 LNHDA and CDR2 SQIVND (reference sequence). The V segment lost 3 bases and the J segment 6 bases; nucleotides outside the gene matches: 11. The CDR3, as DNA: TGTGCCAGTAGTATGTTGACGGACAGGGGTTTGCATGGCTACACCTTC. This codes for CASSMLTDRGLHGYTF.

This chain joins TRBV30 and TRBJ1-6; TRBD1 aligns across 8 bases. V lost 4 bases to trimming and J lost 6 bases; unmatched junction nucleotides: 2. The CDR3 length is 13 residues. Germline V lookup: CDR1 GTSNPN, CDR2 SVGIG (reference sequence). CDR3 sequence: CAWMGQANSPLHF. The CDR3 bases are TGTGCCTGGATGGGACAGGCTAATTCACCCCTCCACTTT.

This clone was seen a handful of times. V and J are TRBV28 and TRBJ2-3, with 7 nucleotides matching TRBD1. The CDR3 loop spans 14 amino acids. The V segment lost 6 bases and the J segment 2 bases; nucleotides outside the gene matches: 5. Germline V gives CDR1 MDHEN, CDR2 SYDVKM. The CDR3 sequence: CASSPTGNTDTQYF. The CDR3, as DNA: TGTGCCAGCAGCCCGACAGGGAACACAGATACGCAGTATTTT.

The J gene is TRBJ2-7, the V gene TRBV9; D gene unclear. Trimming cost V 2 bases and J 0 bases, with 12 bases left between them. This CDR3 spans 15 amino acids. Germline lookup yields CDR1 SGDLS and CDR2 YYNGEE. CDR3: CASSVGQAPSYEQYF. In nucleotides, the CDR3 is TGTGCCAGCAGCGTTGGGCAGGCCCCCTCCTACGAGCAGTACTTC.

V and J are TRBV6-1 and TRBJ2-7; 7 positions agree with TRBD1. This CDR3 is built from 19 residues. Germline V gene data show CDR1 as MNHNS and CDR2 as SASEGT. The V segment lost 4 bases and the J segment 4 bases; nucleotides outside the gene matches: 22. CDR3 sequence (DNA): TGTGCCAGCAGTGCTCCCCGACAGGGAATGGTGTATAAACGGTACGAGCAGTACTTC. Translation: CASSAPRQGMVYKRYEQYF.

The CDR3 coding sequence is TGTGCCAGCAGGACTAGCGGGGGTGATGAGCAGTTCTTC. Protein product: CASRTSGGDEQFF. The chain joins TRBV6-1 to TRBJ2-1; 12 bases line up with TRBD2. Losses at the gene ends were 6 bases for V and 8 bases for J; bases not matched to a gene: 2. CDR1 and CDR2 from the germline V gene are MNHNS and SASEGT. This CDR3 has 13 residues.

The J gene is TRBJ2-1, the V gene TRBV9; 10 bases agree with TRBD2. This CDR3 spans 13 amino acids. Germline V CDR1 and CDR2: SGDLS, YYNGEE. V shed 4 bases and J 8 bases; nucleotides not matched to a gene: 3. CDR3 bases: TGTGCCAGCAGCCAGCGGGGGGGCGATGAGCAGTTCTTC. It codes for CASSQRGGDEQFF.

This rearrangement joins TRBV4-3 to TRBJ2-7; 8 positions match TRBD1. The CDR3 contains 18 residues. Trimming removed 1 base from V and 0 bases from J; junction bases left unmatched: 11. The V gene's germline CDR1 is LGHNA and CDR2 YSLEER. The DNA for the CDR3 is TGCGCCAGCAGCCAAGCTCCCTTGGACAGGGCGGGCTCCTACGAGCAGTACTTC. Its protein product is CASSQAPLDRAGSYEQYF.

The CDR3 loop reads CASRTGNYGYTF. The CDR3 DNA reads as TGTGCCAGCAGGACAGGGAACTATGGCTACACCTTC. The V and J genes are TRBV5-4 and TRBJ1-2, with 7 bases that match TRBD1. V shed 5 bases, J shed 2 bases, and the junction held 0 bases outside the gene matches. Germline CDR1 reads SGHNT; CDR2 reads YYREEE (reference sequence). The CDR3 is made up of 12 amino acids.

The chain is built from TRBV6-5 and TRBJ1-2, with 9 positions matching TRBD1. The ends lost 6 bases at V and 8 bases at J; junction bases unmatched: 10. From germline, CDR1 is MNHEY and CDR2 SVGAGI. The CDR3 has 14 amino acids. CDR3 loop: CASRASGTGYGYTF. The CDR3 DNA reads TGTGCCAGCAGAGCCTCCGGGACAGGGTACGGCTACACCTTC.

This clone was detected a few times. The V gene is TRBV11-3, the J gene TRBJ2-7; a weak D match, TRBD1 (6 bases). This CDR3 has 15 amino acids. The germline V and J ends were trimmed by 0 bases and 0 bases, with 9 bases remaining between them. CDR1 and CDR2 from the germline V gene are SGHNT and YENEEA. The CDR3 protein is CASSLDGQSSYEQYF. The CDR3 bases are TGTGCCAGCAGCTTAGACGGACAGAGCTCCTACGAGCAGTACTTC.

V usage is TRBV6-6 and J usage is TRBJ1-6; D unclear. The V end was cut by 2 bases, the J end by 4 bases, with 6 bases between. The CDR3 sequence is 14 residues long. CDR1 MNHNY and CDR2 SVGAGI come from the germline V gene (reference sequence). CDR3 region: CASSYAGYNSPLHF. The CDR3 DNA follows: TGTGCCAGCAGTTACGCGGGGTATAATTCACCCCTCCACTTT.

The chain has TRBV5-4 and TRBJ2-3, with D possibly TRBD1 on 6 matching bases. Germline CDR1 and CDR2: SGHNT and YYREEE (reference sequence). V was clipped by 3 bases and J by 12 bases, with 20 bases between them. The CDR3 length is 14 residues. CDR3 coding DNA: TGTGCCAGCAGCTCAAGGGGACAACGGACCCAACAGTATTTT. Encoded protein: CASSSRGQRTQQYF. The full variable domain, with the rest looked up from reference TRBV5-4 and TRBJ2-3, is ETGVTQSPTHLIKTRGQQVTLRCSSQSGHNTVSWYQQALGQGPQFIFQYYREEENGRGNFPPRFSGLQFPNYSSELNVNALELDDSALYLCASSSRGQRTQQYFGPGTRLTVL.

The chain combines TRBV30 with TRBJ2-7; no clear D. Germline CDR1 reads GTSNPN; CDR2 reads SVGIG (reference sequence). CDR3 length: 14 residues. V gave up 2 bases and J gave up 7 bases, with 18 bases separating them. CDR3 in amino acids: CAWSRQSHLEEQYF. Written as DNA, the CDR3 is TGTGCCTGGAGTAGACAATCACATTTGGAAGAGCAGTACTTC.

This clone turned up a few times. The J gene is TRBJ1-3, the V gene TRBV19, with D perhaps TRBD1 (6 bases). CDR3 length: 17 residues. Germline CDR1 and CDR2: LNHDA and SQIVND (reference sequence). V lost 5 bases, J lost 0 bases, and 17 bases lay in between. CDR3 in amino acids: CASSQEGTTFSGNTIYF. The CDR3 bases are TGTGCCAGTAGTCAGGAAGGGACAACCTTCTCTGGAAACACCATATATTTT.

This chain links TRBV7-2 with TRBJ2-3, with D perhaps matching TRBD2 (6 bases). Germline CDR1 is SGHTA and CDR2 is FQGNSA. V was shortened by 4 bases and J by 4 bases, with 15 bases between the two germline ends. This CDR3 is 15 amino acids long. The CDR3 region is CASSSPTSGPDTQYF. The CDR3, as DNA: TGTGCCAGCAGCTCCCCGACTAGTGGCCCAGATACGCAGTATTTT.